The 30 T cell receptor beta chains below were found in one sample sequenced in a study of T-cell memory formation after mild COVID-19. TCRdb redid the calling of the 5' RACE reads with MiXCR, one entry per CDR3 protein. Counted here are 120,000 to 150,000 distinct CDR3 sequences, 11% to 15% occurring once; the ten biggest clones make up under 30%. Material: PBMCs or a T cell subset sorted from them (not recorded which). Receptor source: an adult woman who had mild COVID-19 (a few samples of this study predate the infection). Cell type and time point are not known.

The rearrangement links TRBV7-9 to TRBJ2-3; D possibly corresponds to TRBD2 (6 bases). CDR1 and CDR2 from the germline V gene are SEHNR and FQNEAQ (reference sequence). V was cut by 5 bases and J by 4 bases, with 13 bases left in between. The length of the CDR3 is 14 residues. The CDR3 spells CASSPRRAPDTQYF. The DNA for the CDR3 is TGTGCCAGCAGCCCGCGGAGGGCACCAGATACGCAGTATTTT.

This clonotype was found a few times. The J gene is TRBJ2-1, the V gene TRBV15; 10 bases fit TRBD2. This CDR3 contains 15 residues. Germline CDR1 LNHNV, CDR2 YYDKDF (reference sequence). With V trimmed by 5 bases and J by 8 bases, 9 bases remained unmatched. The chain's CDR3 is CATSGTLAGVDEQFF. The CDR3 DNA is TGTGCCACCAGCGGTACCCTAGCGGGAGTGGATGAGCAGTTCTTC.

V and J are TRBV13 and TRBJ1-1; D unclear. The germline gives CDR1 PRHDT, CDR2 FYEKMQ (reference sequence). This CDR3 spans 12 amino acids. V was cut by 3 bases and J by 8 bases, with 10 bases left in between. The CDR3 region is CASSFQTLEAFF. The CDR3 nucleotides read TGTGCCAGCAGCTTTCAAACATTGGAAGCTTTCTTT.

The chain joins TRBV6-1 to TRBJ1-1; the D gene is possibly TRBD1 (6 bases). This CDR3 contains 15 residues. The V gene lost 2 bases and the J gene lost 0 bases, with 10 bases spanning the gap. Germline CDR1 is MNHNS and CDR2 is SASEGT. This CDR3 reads CASSEKRGLNTEAFF. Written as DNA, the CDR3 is TGTGCCAGCAGTGAAAAGAGGGGGTTGAACACTGAAGCTTTCTTT.

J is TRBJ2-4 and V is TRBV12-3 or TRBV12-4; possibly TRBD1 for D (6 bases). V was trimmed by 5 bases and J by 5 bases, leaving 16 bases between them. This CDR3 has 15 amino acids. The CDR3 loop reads CASSNLQGSQNIQYF. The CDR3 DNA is TGTGCCAGCAGTAACCTACAGGGTTCCCAAAACATTCAGTACTTC.

The CDR3 is CASGWTGSGGYTF. CDR3 DNA: TGTGCCAGCGGCTGGACAGGGTCGGGAGGCTACACCTTC. The rearrangement links TRBV27 to TRBJ1-2; 8 bases agree with TRBD1. The CDR3 loop spans 13 amino acids. Germline trimming cut 8 bases from V and 8 bases from J; bases unmatched to any gene: 10. The germline gives CDR1 MNHEY, CDR2 SMNVEV (reference sequence).

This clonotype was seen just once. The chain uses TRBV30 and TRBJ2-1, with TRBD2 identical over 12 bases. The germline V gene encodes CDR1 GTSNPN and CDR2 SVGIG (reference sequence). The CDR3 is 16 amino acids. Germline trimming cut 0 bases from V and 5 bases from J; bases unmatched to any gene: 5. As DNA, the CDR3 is TGTGCCTGGAGTGTACAACTAGCGGGGGGCAACAATGAGCAGTTCTTC. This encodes CAWSVQLAGGNNEQFF.

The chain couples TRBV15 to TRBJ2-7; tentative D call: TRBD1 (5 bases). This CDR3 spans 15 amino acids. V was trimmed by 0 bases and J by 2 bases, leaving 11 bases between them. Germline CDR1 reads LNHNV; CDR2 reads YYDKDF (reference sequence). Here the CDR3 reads CATSRDRVRPYEQYF. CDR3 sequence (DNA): TGTGCCACCAGCAGAGACAGGGTAAGACCCTACGAGCAGTACTTC.

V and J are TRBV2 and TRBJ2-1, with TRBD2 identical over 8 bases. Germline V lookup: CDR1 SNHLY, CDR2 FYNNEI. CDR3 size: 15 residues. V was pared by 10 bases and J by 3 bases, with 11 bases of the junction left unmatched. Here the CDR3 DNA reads TGTGCCACCTTATGGGCGGGAGGCGGCTACAATGAGCAGTTCTTC. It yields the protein CATLWAGGGYNEQFF.

The CDR3 DNA sequence: TGTGCCAGCTTAGCGGGAGCCCGAGAGACCCAGTACTTC. As protein: CASLAGARETQYF. V gene TRBV7-9 combines with J gene TRBJ2-5; 9 bases map to TRBD2. V shed 8 bases and J 4 bases; nucleotides not matched to a gene: 5. The length of the CDR3 is 13 residues. Per the germline V gene, CDR1 is SEHNR and CDR2 is FQNEAQ (reference sequence).

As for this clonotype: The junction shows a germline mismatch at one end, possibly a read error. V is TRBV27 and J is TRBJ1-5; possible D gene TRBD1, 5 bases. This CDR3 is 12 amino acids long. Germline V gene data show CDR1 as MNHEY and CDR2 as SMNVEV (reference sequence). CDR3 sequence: CASGGTDHPQHF. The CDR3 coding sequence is TGTGCCAGCGGGGGGACCGATCATCCCCAGCATTTT.

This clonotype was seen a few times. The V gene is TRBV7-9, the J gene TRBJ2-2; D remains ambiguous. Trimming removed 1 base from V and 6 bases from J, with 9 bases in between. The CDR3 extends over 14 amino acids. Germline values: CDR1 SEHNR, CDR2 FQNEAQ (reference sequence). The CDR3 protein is CASSLVLTPGELFF. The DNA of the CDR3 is TGTGCCAGCAGCTTAGTCCTTACCCCCGGGGAGCTGTTTTTT.

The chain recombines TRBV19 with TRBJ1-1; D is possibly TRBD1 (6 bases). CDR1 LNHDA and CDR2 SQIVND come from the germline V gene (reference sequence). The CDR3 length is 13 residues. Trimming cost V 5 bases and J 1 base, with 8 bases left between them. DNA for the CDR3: TGTGCCAGTAGTTTCAGGGGGAACACTGAAGCTTTCTTT. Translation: CASSFRGNTEAFF.

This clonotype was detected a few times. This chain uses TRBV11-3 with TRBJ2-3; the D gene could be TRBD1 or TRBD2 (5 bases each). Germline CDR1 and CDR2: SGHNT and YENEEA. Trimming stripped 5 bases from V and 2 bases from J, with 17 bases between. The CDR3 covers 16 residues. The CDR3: CASSGPGTDTTDTQYF. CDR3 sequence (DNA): TGTGCCAGCAGCGGACCCGGGACGGATACCACAGATACGCAGTATTTT.

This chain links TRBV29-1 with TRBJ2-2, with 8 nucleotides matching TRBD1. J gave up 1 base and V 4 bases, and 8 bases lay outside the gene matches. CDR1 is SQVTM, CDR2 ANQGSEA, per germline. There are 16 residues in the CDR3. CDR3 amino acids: CSVVILTGVNTGELFF. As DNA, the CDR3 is TGCAGCGTTGTGATACTGACAGGGGTGAACACCGGGGAGCTGTTTTTT.

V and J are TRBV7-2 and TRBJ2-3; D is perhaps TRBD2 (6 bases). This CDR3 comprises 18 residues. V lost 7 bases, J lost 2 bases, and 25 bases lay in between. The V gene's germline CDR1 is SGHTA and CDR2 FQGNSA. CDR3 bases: TGTGCCAGCACCCTAGGGGACTTCTTGCTACCCCCCACAGATACGCAGTATTTT. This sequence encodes CASTLGDFLLPPTDTQYF.

CDR3 residues: CASSAGTSGMDTQYF. In nucleotides, the CDR3 is TGTGCCAGCAGCGCCGGGACTAGCGGGATGGATACGCAGTATTTT. J is TRBJ2-3 and V is TRBV9; 13 nucleotides line up with TRBD2. CDR1 and CDR2 from the germline V gene are SGDLS and YYNGEE. The V segment lost 3 bases and the J segment 6 bases; nucleotides outside the gene matches: 4. The CDR3 loop spans 15 amino acids. The whole variable domain, remainder taken from reference TRBV9 and TRBJ2-3, is DSGVTQTPKHLITATGQRVTLRCSPRSGDLSVYWYQQSLDQGLQFLIQYYNGEERAKGNILERFSAQQFPDLHSELNLSSLELGDSALYFCASSAGTSGMDTQYFGPGTRLTVL.

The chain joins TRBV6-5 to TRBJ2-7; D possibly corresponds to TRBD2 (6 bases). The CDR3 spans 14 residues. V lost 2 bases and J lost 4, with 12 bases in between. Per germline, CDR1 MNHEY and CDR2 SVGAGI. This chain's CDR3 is CASSYGTLQYEQYF. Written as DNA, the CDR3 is TGTGCCAGCAGTTACGGGACTCTGCAATACGAGCAGTACTTC.

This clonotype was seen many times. The CDR3 region has the DNA TGTGCCAGCAGCTACCTGGACCGAGGAGGCATTCAGTACTTC. Its translation is CASSYLDRGGIQYF. This chain uses TRBV7-3 with TRBJ2-4; D may be TRBD2 (5 bases). Trimming removed 4 bases from V and 9 bases from J, with 16 bases in between. In germline, CDR1 is SGHTA, CDR2 FQGTGA. This CDR3 is 14 amino acids long.

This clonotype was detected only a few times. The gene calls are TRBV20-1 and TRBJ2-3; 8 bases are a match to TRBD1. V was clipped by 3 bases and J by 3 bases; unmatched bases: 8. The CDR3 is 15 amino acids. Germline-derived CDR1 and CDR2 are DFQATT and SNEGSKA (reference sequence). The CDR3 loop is CSASWTGKKTDTQYF. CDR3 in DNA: TGCAGTGCTAGCTGGACAGGGAAGAAGACAGATACGCAGTATTTT.

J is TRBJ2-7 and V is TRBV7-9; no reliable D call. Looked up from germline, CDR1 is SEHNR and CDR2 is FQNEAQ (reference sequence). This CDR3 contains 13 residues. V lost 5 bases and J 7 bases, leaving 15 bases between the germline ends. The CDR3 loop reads CASSPTRSEEQYF. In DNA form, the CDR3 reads TGTGCCAGCAGCCCGACAAGGTCAGAGGAGCAGTACTTC.

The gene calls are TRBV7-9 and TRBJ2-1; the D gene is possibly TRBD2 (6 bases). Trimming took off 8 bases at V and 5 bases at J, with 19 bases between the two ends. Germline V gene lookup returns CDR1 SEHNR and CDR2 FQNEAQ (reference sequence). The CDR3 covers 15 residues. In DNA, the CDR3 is TGTGCCAGCTTCCGCGGGGATTGGGGAGACAATGAGCAGTTCTTC. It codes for CASFRGDWGDNEQFF.

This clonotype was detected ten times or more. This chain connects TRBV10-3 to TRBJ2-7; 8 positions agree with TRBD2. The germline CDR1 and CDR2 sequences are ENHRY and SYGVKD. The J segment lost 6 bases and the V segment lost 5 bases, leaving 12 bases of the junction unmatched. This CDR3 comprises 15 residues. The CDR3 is CAISSAGGAMVEQYF. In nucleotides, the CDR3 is TGTGCCATCAGTTCTGCCGGGGGGGCGATGGTCGAGCAGTACTTC.

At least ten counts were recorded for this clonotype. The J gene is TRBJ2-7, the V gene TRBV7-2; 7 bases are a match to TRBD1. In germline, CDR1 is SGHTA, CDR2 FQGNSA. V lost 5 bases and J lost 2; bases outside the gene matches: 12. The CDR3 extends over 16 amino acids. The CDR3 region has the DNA TGTGCCAGCAGCACCCACCCCAGGGGGTCAACCTACGAGCAGTACTTC. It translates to CASSTHPRGSTYEQYF.

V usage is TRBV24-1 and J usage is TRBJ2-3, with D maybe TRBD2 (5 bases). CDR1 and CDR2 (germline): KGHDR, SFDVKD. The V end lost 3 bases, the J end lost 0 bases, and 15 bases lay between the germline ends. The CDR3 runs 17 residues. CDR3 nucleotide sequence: TGTGCCACCAGTGATCCGACCCCTCCGGGGAGCACAGATACGCAGTATTTT. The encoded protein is CATSDPTPPGSTDTQYF.

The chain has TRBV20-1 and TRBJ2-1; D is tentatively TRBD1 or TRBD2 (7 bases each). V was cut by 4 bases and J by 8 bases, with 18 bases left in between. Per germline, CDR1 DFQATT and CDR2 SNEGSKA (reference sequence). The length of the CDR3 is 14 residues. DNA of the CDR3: TGCAGTGCTATACGACAGGGACGGGGGGATGAGCAGTTCTTC. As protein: CSAIRQGRGDEQFF.

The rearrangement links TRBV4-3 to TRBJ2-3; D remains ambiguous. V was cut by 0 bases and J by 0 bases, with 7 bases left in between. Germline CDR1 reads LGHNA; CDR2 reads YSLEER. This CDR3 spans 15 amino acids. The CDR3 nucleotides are TGCGCCAGCAGCCAAGACTGGGTTAGCACAGATACGCAGTATTTT. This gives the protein CASSQDWVSTDTQYF.

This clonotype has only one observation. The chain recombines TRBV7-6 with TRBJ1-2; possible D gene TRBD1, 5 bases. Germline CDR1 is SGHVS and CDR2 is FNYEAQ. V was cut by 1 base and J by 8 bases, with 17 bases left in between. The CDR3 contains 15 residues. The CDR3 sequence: CASSLEAGPEYGYTF. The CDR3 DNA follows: TGTGCCAGCAGCTTAGAGGCAGGGCCGGAATACGGCTACACCTTC. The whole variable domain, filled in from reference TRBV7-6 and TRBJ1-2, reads GAGVSQSPRYKVTKRGQDVALRCDPISGHVSLYWYRQALGQGPEFLTYFNYEAQQDKSGLPNDRFSAERPEGSISTLTIQRTEQRDSAMYRCASSLEAGPEYGYTFGSGTRLTVV.

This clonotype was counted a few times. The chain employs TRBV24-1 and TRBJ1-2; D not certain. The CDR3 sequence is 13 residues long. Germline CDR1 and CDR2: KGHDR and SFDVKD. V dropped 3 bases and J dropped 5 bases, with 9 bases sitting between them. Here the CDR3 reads CATSDETVYGYTF. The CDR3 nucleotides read TGTGCCACCAGTGATGAGACTGTGTATGGCTACACCTTC.

The CDR3 here is CASSFHRGPSYNEQFF. The DNA of the CDR3 is TGCGCCAGCAGCTTTCACAGGGGGCCTTCCTACAATGAGCAGTTCTTC. The rearrangement uses TRBV5-1 and TRBJ2-1; TRBD1 matches 9 bases. Germline V gene sequence: CDR1 SGHRS, CDR2 YFSETQ. Unmatched junction bases numbered 4, after V lost 2 bases and J lost 1 base. The CDR3 has 16 amino acids.